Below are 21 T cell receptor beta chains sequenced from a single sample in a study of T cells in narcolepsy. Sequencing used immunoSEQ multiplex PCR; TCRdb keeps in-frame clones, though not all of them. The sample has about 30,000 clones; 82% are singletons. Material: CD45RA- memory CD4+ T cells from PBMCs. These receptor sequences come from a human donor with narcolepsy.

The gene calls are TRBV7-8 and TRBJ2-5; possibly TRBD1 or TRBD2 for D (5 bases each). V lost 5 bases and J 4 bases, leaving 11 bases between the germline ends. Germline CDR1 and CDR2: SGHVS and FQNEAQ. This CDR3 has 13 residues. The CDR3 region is CASSPGTSETQYF. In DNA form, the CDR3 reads TGTGCCAGCAGCCCGGGGACCTCAGAGACCCAGTACTTC.

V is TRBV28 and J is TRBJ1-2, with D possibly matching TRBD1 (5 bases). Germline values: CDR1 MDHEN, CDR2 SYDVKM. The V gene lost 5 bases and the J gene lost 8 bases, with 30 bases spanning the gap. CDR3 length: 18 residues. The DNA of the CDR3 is TGTGCCAGCAGTCCCCTCCTAGGGGCCCTGACGGGGTTGCGCGGCTACACCTTC. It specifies CASSPLLGALTGLRGYTF.

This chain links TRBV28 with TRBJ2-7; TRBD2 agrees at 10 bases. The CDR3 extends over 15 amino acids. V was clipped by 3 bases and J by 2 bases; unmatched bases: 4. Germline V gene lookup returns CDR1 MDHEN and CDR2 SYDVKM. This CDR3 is CASSFSGGTTYEQYF. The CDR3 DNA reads TGTGCCAGCAGTTTTAGCGGGGGGACAACCTACGAGCAGTACTTC.

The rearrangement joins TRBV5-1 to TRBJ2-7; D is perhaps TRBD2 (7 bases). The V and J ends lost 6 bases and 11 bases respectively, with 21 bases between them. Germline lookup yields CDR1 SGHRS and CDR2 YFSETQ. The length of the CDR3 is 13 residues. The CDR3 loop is CASNSGDGRFEYF. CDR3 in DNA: TGCGCCAGCAACTCAGGGGACGGGAGGTTTGAGTACTTC.

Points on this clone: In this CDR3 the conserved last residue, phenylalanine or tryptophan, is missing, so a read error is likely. As DNA, the CDR3 is TGTGCCAGCAGCTTAGCCGGGGGATCCGCAGATACGCAGTATTCT. It specifies CASSLAGGSADTQYS. The genes are TRBV7-2 and TRBJ2-3; TRBD2 might be the D (6 bases). Germline V gene data show CDR1 as SGHTA and CDR2 as FQGNSA. V shed 0 bases and J shed 4 bases, with 11 bases lying between them. The CDR3 loop spans 15 amino acids.

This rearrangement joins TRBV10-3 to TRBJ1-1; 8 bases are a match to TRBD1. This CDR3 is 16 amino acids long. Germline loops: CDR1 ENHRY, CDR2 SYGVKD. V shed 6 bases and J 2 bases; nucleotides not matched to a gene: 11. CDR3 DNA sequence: TGTGCCATCAGCGGACAGGGTGCCCATAAAAACACTGAAGCTTTCTTT. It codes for CAISGQGAHKNTEAFF.

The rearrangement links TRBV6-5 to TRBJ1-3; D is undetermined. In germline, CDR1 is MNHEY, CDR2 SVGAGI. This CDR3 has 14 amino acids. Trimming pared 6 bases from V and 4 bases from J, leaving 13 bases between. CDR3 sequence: CASRRGSMGNTIYF. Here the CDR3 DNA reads TGTGCCAGCAGACGCGGGAGTATGGGAAACACCATATATTTT.

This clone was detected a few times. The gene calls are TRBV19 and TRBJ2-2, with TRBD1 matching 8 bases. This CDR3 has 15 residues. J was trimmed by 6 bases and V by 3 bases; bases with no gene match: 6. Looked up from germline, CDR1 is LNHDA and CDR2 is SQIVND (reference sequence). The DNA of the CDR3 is TGTGCCAGTAGTATGTGGCCAGGGGGCTCCGGGGAGCTGTTTTTT. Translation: CASSMWPGGSGELFF. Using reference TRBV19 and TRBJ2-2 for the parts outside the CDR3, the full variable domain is DGGITQSPKYLFRKEGQNVTLSCEQNLNHDAMYWYRQDPGQGLRLIYYSQIVNDFQKGDIAEGYSVSREKKESFPLTVTSAQKNPTAFYLCASSMWPGGSGELFFGEGSRLTVL.

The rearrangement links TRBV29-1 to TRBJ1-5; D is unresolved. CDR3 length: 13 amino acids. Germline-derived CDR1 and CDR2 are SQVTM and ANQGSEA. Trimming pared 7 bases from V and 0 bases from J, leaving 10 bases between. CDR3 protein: CSAAVTSNQPQHF. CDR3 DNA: TGCAGCGCTGCCGTGACTAGCAATCAGCCCCAGCATTTT.

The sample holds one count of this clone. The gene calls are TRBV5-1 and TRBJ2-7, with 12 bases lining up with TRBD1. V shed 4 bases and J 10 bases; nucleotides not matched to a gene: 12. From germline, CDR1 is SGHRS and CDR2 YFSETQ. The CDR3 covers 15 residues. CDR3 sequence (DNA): TGCGCCAGCAGCCCAGAATTCGGGACAGGGGGCGCTCAGTACTTC. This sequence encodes CASSPEFGTGGAQYF.

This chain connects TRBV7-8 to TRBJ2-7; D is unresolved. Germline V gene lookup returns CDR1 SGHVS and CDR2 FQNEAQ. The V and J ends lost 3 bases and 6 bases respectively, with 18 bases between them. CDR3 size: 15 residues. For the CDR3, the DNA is TGTGCCAGCAGCTTCGGTGAAGCCGCCCTGGGCGAGCAGTACTTC. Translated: CASSFGEAALGEQYF.

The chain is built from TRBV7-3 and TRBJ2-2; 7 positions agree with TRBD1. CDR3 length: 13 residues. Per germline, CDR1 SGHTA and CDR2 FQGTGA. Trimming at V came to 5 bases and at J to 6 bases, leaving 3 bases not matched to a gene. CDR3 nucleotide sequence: TGTGCCAGCAGCCCTCAGGGGGCCGGGGAGCTGTTTTTT. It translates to CASSPQGAGELFF.

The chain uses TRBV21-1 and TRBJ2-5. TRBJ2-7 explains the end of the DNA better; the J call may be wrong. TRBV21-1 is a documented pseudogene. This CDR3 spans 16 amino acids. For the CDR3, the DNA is TGTGCCAGCAGCAAAGTCCGGGCCCTCAGAGCCTACGAGCAGTACTTC. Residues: CASSKVRALRAYEQYF.

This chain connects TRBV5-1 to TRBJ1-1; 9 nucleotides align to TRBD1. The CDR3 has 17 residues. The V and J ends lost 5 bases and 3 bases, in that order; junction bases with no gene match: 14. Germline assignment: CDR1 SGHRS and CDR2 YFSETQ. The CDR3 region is CASRWTGTGWTDTEAFF. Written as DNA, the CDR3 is TGCGCCAGCAGATGGACCGGGACAGGGTGGACGGACACTGAAGCTTTCTTT. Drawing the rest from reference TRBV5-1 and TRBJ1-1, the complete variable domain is KAGVTQTPRYLIKTRGQQVTLSCSPISGHRSVSWYQQTPGQGLQFLFEYFSETQRNKGNFPGRFSGRQFSNSRSEMNVSTLELGDSALYLCASRWTGTGWTDTEAFFGQGTRLTVV.

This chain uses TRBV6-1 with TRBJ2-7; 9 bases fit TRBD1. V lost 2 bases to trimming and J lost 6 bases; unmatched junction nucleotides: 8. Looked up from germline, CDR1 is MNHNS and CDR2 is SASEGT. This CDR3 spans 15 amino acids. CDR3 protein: CASSELGTGSGEQYF. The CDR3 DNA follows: TGTGCCAGCAGTGAATTGGGGACAGGGTCGGGCGAGCAGTACTTC.

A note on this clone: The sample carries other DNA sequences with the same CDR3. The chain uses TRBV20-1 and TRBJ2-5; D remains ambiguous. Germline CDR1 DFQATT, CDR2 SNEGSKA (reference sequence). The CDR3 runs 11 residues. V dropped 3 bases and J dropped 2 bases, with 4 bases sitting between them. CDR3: CSASLQETQYF. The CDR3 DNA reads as TGCAGTGCTAGCCTGCAAGAGACCCAGTACTTC.

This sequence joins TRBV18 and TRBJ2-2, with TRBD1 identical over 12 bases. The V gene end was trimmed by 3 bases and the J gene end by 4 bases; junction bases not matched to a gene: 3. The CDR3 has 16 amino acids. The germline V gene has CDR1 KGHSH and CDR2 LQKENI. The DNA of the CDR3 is TGTGCCAGCTCACCGGGGACAGGGGGCATCACCGGGGAGCTGTTTTTT. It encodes CASSPGTGGITGELFF.

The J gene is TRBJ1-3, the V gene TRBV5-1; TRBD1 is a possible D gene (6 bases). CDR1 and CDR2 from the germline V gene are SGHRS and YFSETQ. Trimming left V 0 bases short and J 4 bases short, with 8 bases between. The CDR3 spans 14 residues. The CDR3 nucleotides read TGCGCCAGCAGCTTGGGGGGGCCCGGAAACACCATATATTTT. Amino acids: CASSLGGPGNTIYF.

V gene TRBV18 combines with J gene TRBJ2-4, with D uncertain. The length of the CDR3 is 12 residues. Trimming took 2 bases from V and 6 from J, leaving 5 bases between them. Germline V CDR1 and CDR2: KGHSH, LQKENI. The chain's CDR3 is CASSPEGNIQYF. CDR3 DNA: TGTGCCAGCTCACCAGAAGGAAACATTCAGTACTTC. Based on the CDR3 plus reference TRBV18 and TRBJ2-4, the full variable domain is NAGVMQNPRHLVRRRGQEARLRCSPMKGHSHVYWYRQLPEEGLKFMVYLQKENIIDESGMPKERFSAEFPKEGPSILRIQQVVRGDSAAYFCASSPEGNIQYFGAGTRLSVL.

The CDR3, as DNA: TGTGCCAGCAGTCCGATGTACACTGAAGCTTTCTTT. Translated: CASSPMYTEAFF. This chain links TRBV6-5 with TRBJ1-1; D remains ambiguous. V lost 5 bases, J lost 3 bases, and 7 bases lay in between. The CDR3 loop spans 12 amino acids. The germline CDR1 and CDR2 sequences are MNHEY and SVGAGI.

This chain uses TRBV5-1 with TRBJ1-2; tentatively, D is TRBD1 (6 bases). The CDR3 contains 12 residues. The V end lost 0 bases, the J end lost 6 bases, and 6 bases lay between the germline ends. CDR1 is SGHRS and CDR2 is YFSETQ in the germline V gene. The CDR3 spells CASSLDRDGYTF. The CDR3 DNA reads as TGCGCCAGCAGCTTGGACAGGGATGGCTACACCTTC. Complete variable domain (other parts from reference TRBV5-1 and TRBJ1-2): KAGVTQTPRYLIKTRGQQVTLSCSPISGHRSVSWYQQTPGQGLQFLFEYFSETQRNKGNFPGRFSGRQFSNSRSEMNVSTLELGDSALYLCASSLDRDGYTFGSGTRLTVV.